Each of the 20 T cell receptor beta chains below was sequenced from the same sample in a study of TIL therapy for anti-PD-1-resistant metastatic lung cancer. Time point denoted: pre-treatment sample, taken before nivolumab and TIL therapy. The immunoSEQ assay was v3. Profiling relied on immunoSEQ multiplex PCR, and the TCRdb table lists in-frame clones only, not all of them. The repertoire holds about 57,000 clones, with 70% to 80% as singletons. The sequencing here drew on blood, taken at baseline. Every receptor here comes from a woman aged 30 to 85 with non-small cell lung cancer.

The chain joins TRBV7-2 to TRBJ1-3, with unresolved D. The germline gives CDR1 SGHTA, CDR2 FQGNSA. Between the trimmed V and J ends, which lost 1 base and 4 bases, there was a span of 14 bases. The CDR3 runs 16 residues. Here the CDR3 DNA reads TGTGCCAGCAGCTTAGGGGGTCTTCGAAAGGGAAACACCATATATTTT. Residues: CASSLGGLRKGNTIYF.

This chain uses TRBV10-1 with TRBJ2-7; TRBD2 agrees at 13 bases. CDR1 and CDR2 (germline): WNHNN, SYGVQD (reference sequence). The CDR3 has 17 amino acids. Trimming removed 5 bases from V and 5 bases from J; junction bases left unmatched: 12. The CDR3: CASSRTSGSHGMNEQYF. The CDR3 region has the DNA TGCGCCAGCAGTCGGACTAGCGGGAGCCACGGGATGAACGAGCAGTACTTC.

The chain has TRBV6-5 and TRBJ2-1, with 13 bases that match TRBD2. J gave up 2 bases and V 6 bases, and 1 base lay outside the gene matches. CDR1 is MNHEY and CDR2 is SVGAGI in the germline V gene. The CDR3 extends over 15 amino acids. The CDR3 nucleotides are TGTGCCAGCAGCGGACTAGCGGGGGCCTACAATGAGCAGTTCTTC. Its protein product is CASSGLAGAYNEQFF.

The rearrangement links TRBV6-1 to TRBJ1-2; D call uncertain. The V and J ends lost 7 bases and 2 bases respectively, with 11 bases between them. The length of the CDR3 is 13 residues. CDR1 and CDR2 from the germline V gene are MNHNS and SASEGT. The CDR3 DNA sequence: TGTGCCAGCACACGTCTGGAGAACTATGGCTACACCTTC. Its translation: CASTRLENYGYTF.

There are a few counts of this clone. The chain couples TRBV29-1 to TRBJ1-2; no firm D call. V dropped 3 bases and J dropped 8 bases, with 4 bases sitting between them. Germline V gene data show CDR1 as SQVTM and CDR2 as ANQGSEA. This CDR3 has 9 amino acids. The CDR3 here is CSVEGGYTF. The CDR3, as DNA: TGCAGCGTTGAGGGGGGCTACACCTTC.

This chain uses TRBV9 with TRBJ2-7; tentative D call: TRBD2 (6 bases). V was cut by 0 bases and J by 5 bases, with 15 bases left in between. The length of the CDR3 is 15 residues. The germline V gene encodes CDR1 SGDLS and CDR2 YYNGEE. The chain's CDR3 is CASSVAPTGENEQYF. CDR3 sequence (DNA): TGTGCCAGCAGCGTAGCCCCAACGGGAGAAAACGAGCAGTACTTC.

This rearrangement joins TRBV6-1 to TRBJ1-1, with 8 bases lining up with TRBD1. Germline V CDR1 and CDR2: MNHNS, SASEGT. This CDR3 comprises 13 residues. The V segment lost 6 bases and the J segment 7 bases; nucleotides outside the gene matches: 7. CDR3 region: CASSHGQGSEAFF. The CDR3 DNA reads as TGTGCCAGCAGCCACGGACAGGGAAGTGAAGCTTTCTTT.

The CDR3 bases are TGTGCCAGCAGCCAAACACGACTAGCGGGAAACAATGAGCAGTTCTTC. The encoded protein is CASSQTRLAGNNEQFF. This rearrangement joins TRBV14 to TRBJ2-1, with 11 bases fitting TRBD2. CDR1 SGHDN and CDR2 FVKESK come from the germline V gene. The V and J ends lost 2 bases and 5 bases, in that order; junction bases with no gene match: 5. This CDR3 contains 16 residues.

The rearrangement uses TRBV29-1 and TRBJ2-1; 7 bases map to TRBD1. The germline V gene encodes CDR1 SQVTM and CDR2 ANQGSEA. The trim removed 1 base at V and 4 bases at J, leaving 10 bases unmatched. This CDR3 region has 16 residues. CDR3 sequence: CSVEGGKGQRYNEQFF. DNA of the CDR3: TGCAGCGTTGAAGGGGGGAAGGGACAGAGGTACAATGAGCAGTTCTTC.

This chain connects TRBV19 to TRBJ1-5; 9 bases agree with TRBD1. Looked up from germline, CDR1 is LNHDA and CDR2 is SQIVND (reference sequence). The J segment lost 11 bases and the V segment lost 7 bases, leaving 12 bases of the junction unmatched. CDR3 size: 14 residues. The CDR3 DNA sequence: TGTGCCAGTAATCCGGGACAGGGTCCCAGGGCCCAGCATTTT. It yields the protein CASNPGQGPRAQHF.

This clone was found once. The chain uses TRBV4-1 and TRBJ2-1, with D tentatively TRBD2 (6 bases). The CDR3 runs 15 residues. CDR1 and CDR2 from the germline V gene are MGHRA and YSYEKL. Trimming cost V 1 base and J 5 bases, with 12 bases left between them. The CDR3 sequence is CASSQGAGTDNEQFF. As DNA, the CDR3 is TGCGCCAGCAGCCAAGGAGCCGGGACTGACAATGAGCAGTTCTTC.

The rearrangement joins TRBV21-1 to TRBJ2-1; the listed D gene, TRBD2, was not tested against the DNA. TRBV21-1 is flagged as a pseudogene. The CDR3 contains 14 residues. Written as DNA, the CDR3 is TGTGCCAGCAGCAAAGCGCTGGGGAGGAATGAGCAGTTCTTC. The encoded protein is CASSKALGRNEQFF.

The rearrangement joins TRBV28 to TRBJ2-1; D may correspond to TRBD1 or TRBD2 (5 bases each). Trimming left V 3 bases short and J 10 bases short, with 13 bases between. Germline CDR1 is MDHEN and CDR2 is SYDVKM. The CDR3 has 13 residues. The CDR3 protein is CASSFRGPNEQFF. The CDR3 DNA reads as TGTGCCAGCAGTTTCCGGGGACCGAACGAGCAGTTCTTC.

This chain links TRBV5-1 with TRBJ2-5, with 8 bases fitting TRBD1. Per germline, CDR1 SGHRS and CDR2 YFSETQ. The V segment lost 0 bases and the J segment 4 bases; nucleotides outside the gene matches: 5. This CDR3 has 15 amino acids. CDR3 nucleotide sequence: TGCGCCAGCAGCTTGGTTGGACAGGGTGGAGAGACCCAGTACTTC. Translation gives CASSLVGQGGETQYF. Full variable domain (missing parts from reference TRBV5-1 and TRBJ2-5): KAGVTQTPRYLIKTRGQQVTLSCSPISGHRSVSWYQQTPGQGLQFLFEYFSETQRNKGNFPGRFSGRQFSNSRSEMNVSTLELGDSALYLCASSLVGQGGETQYFGPGTRLLVL.

The genes are TRBV5-1 and TRBJ2-2, with TRBD2 identical over 7 bases. V was pared by 1 base and J by 1 base, with 4 bases of the junction left unmatched. This CDR3 contains 16 residues. Per the germline V gene, CDR1 is SGHRS and CDR2 is YFSETQ. The DNA of the CDR3 is TGCGCCAGCAGCTTGCTTGCTAGCGGGAACACCGGGGAGCTGTTTTTT. This codes for CASSLLASGNTGELFF. The complete variable domain, with remaining parts taken from reference TRBV5-1 and TRBJ2-2, reads KAGVTQTPRYLIKTRGQQVTLSCSPISGHRSVSWYQQTPGQGLQFLFEYFSETQRNKGNFPGRFSGRQFSNSRSEMNVSTLELGDSALYLCASSLLASGNTGELFFGEGSRLTVL.

This clone counts as medium-sized. The chain couples TRBV6-5 to TRBJ1-2; 9 bases match TRBD1. The V segment lost 5 bases and the J segment 6 bases; nucleotides outside the gene matches: 1. This CDR3 region has 12 residues. Per germline, CDR1 MNHEY and CDR2 SVGAGI. CDR3 in amino acids: CASSRTGDGYTF. CDR3 coding DNA: TGTGCCAGCAGTAGGACAGGGGATGGCTACACCTTC.

The V and J genes are TRBV11-3 and TRBJ2-2, with D perhaps matching TRBD1 or TRBD2 (6 bases each). V shed 0 bases and J shed 4 bases, with 15 bases lying between them. Per germline, CDR1 SGHNT and CDR2 YENEEA. The CDR3 runs to 17 residues. In DNA, the CDR3 is TGTGCCAGCAGCTTAGATTTCGGGGGCGGTGGCACCGGGGAGCTGTTTTTT. Translation gives CASSLDFGGGGTGELFF.

With regard to this clone: At one end the junction does not follow the germline gene, possibly because of a read error. V is TRBV10-2 and J is TRBJ2-1, with D tentatively TRBD2 (6 bases). The CDR3 is 16 residues long. Germline lookup yields CDR1 WSHSY and CDR2 SAAADI. The CDR3 nucleotides read TGCGCCAGCAGTGGCCGTTGGACTAACTCTTACAATAAGCAGTTCTTC. It codes for CASSGRWTNSYNKQFF.

The CDR3 DNA sequence: TGTGCCAGCAGCTCCTACAATCAGCCCCAGCATTTT. It specifies CASSSYNQPQHF. The J gene is TRBJ1-5, the V gene TRBV7-6; D uncertain. The V and J ends lost 4 bases and 3 bases respectively, with 4 bases between them. Germline lookup yields CDR1 SGHVS and CDR2 FNYEAQ. This CDR3 contains 12 residues.

V and J are TRBV19 and TRBJ1-2, with a tentative D call TRBD1 (5 bases). CDR3 length equals 13 residues. Trimming took 4 bases from V and 4 from J, leaving 10 bases between them. Germline V gene sequence: CDR1 LNHDA, CDR2 SQIVND (reference sequence). The CDR3 region is CASSSGRAYGYTF. Written as DNA, the CDR3 is TGTGCCAGTAGTAGTGGCAGGGCCTATGGCTACACCTTC.